These T cell receptor beta chains were read from a single sample in a study of shared clonotypes between healthy human individuals. Method: immunoSEQ multiplex PCR; TCRdb's copy keeps in-frame clones and lacks some. The sample has about 1.1 million clones, 70% to 85% seen once. The source material was memory CD4+ T cells from PBMCs. The receptors here all came from a man between 18 and 35 years old in good health. Some clones in this sample may be carry-over from other donors' samples. The CDR3 runs from the conserved cysteine through the conserved F or W. The order of the fields is V gene, D gene, clone size, J gene, CDR3 DNA, CDR3 protein. D genes are given only for firm matches. Size values are once, few and many counts, or a class for expanded clones, and some rows have none.

>TRBV5-1|NA|once|TRBJ2-7
TGCGCCAGCAGCTTGCCCTCCTCCTACGAGCAGTACTTC
CASSLPSSYEQYF
>TRBV29-1|NA|once|TRBJ1-2
TGCAGCGTTGAAGATGTTCTTGGTGGTAGCTACACCTTC
CSVEDVLGGSYTF
>TRBV4-1|TRBD1|NA|TRBJ2-5
TGCGCCAGCAGCCAAGTCGGGGACAGGGGAAAAGAGACCCAGTACTTC
CASSQVGDRGKETQYF
>TRBV10-3|NA|NA|TRBJ1-1
TGTGCCATCAGTAAGACGGAACGGGACACTGAAGCTTTCTTT
CAISKTERDTEAFF
>TRBV18|NA|few|TRBJ1-5
TGTGCCAGCTCACCTTCCTGGTCGGGGGGCAGAGATCAGCCCCAGCATTTT
CASSPSWSGGRDQPQHF
>TRBV27|NA|NA|TRBJ2-7
TGTGCCAGCAGACGGGACACGGGGCGGTTCGGCGAGCAGTACTTC
CASRRDTGRFGEQYF
>TRBV5-8|NA|NA|TRBJ2-2
TGTGCCAGCAGCTTGTCCAGGGCGAACACCGGGGAGCTGTTTTTT
CASSLSRANTGELFF
>TRBV5-4|NA|NA|TRBJ1-2
TGTGCCACCATCCTGGGGGGCGTTGGTGGTGGCTACACCTTC
CATILGGVGGGYTF
>TRBV6-5|NA|NA|TRBJ2-2
TGTGCCCTAAGACGGAGGTCGGGCACCGGGGAGCTGTTTTTT
CALRRRSGTGELFF
>TRBV28|NA|NA|TRBJ1-1
TGTGCCAGCAGTTTGGGGGGGCGCCGGAACACTGAAGCTTTCTTT
CASSLGGRRNTEAFF